A single sample is the source of the 18 T cell receptor beta chains below, sequenced in a study of T cells in Graves' hyperthyroidism and ophthalmopathy. RNA transcripts provided the source from which TCR beta CDR3 regions were amplified. Initially, a first-round RT-PCR of the TCR CDR3 employed the HTBI primer set. TCRdb used MiXCR to reprocess the multiplex PCR reads, holding one entry per CDR3 protein. Among more than 500,000 distinct CDR3 sequences, roughly 16% were seen once, and the ten largest hold around 3.9%. Sequenced input: blood. The receptors come from a woman aged 25 to 39 with Graves' hyperthyroidism.

This clonotype occurred many times. The rearrangement uses TRBV28 and TRBJ2-4; the D gene could be TRBD1 or TRBD2 (5 bases each). V was trimmed by 2 bases and J by 0 bases, leaving 8 bases between them. The length of the CDR3 is 15 residues. The germline V gene has CDR1 MDHEN and CDR2 SYDVKM. The CDR3 coding sequence is TGTGCCAGCAGTTTAGGGGGAGTAGCCAAAAACATTCAGTACTTC. Amino acids: CASSLGGVAKNIQYF.

This clonotype was observed a few times. A junction boundary mismatches the germline segment, possibly from a read error. The chain combines TRBV5-8 with TRBJ1-1; a weak D match, TRBD1 (6 bases). The CDR3 totals 14 residues. Per the germline V gene, CDR1 is SGHTS and CDR2 is YDEGEE. Here the CDR3 DNA reads TGTGCCAGCAGCTTTGGACAGCCGAACACTGAAGCTTCCTTT. Protein product: CASSFGQPNTEASF.

This chain joins TRBV29-1 and TRBJ1-1, with TRBD1 matching over 9 bases. The V segment lost 7 bases and the J segment 2 bases; nucleotides outside the gene matches: 8. Germline assignment: CDR1 SQVTM and CDR2 ANQGSEA. This CDR3 has 14 amino acids. CDR3 DNA sequence: TGCAGCGCCCTGGACAGGGGTCGTAACACTGAAGCTTTCTTT. Its protein product is CSALDRGRNTEAFF.

This clonotype has only a few counts. V is TRBV10-1 and J is TRBJ1-5; 7 bases agree with TRBD1. The length of the CDR3 is 17 residues. The trim removed 1 base at V and 2 bases at J, leaving 8 bases unmatched. Per germline, CDR1 WNHNN and CDR2 SYGVQD (reference sequence). The CDR3 DNA is TGCGCCAGCAGTGAGTTACAGGGGAGGGACGGCAATCAGCCCCAGCATTTT. Translated, it gives CASSELQGRDGNQPQHF.

This clonotype showed up many times. J is TRBJ1-1 and V is TRBV12-3 or TRBV12-4; no firm D call. CDR3 length: 14 residues. Trimming pared 6 bases from V and 4 bases from J, leaving 15 bases between. The CDR3 sequence is CASSPHGRGTEAFF. CDR3 sequence (DNA): TGTGCCAGCAGCCCTCACGGCCGGGGCACTGAAGCTTTCTTT.

In this sample, this clonotype turned up many times. The V and J genes are TRBV12-3 or TRBV12-4 and TRBJ2-7; D might be TRBD1 (6 bases). There are 14 residues in the CDR3. Trimming cost V 3 bases and J 2 bases, with 11 bases left between them. Written as DNA, the CDR3 is TGTGCCAGCAGTTTTTTTCCAGGGGCCTACGAGCAGTACTTC. Its translation is CASSFFPGAYEQYF.

The chain is built from TRBV11-1 and TRBJ2-5; D gene uncertain. Germline assignment: CDR1 SGHAT and CDR2 FQDESV (reference sequence). CDR3 length: 16 amino acids. Deletions cut 1 base from V and 5 bases from J, with 17 bases between. The CDR3 DNA sequence: TGTGCCAGCAGCTTAGTCGGTGCGTCCCCGCGGGAGACCCAGTACTTC. This encodes CASSLVGASPRETQYF.

This chain joins TRBV19 and TRBJ2-1, with D possibly TRBD2 on 5 matching bases. The germline V gene has CDR1 LNHDA and CDR2 SQIVND (reference sequence). Trimming took off 3 bases at V and 0 bases at J, with 9 bases between the two ends. The CDR3 length is 15 residues. The CDR3 region is CASSIRAGSYNEQFF. The CDR3, as DNA: TGTGCCAGTAGTATTCGGGCGGGCTCCTACAATGAGCAGTTCTTC.

This clonotype was seen many times. This chain uses TRBV6-1 with TRBJ2-7; TRBD2 agrees at 10 bases. J lost 3 bases, V lost 0 bases, and 8 bases had no gene match. Germline-derived CDR1 and CDR2 are MNHNS and SASEGT. This CDR3 has 17 amino acids. CDR3 DNA: TGTGCCAGCAGTGAAGCCGCTAGCGGGAGACGGGTCTACGAGCAGTACTTC. Protein product: CASSEAASGRRVYEQYF.

This clonotype was counted a few times. The chain carries TRBV19 and TRBJ1-2; a weak D match, TRBD1 (6 bases). The CDR3 consists of 16 residues. Germline values: CDR1 LNHDA, CDR2 SQIVND (reference sequence). V was pared by 9 bases and J by 4 bases, with 24 bases between. In nucleotides, the CDR3 is TGTGCCAGCCACCTGGGGGGCCGAACATGGGGCTATGGCTACACCTTC. This gives the protein CASHLGGRTWGYGYTF.

This clonotype was recorded at least ten times. This sequence joins TRBV20-1 and TRBJ2-3; 13 nucleotides align to TRBD2. CDR1 and CDR2 from the germline V gene are DFQATT and SNEGSKA (reference sequence). With V trimmed by 1 base and J by 6 bases, 4 bases remained unmatched. The CDR3 totals 15 residues. CDR3 DNA: TGCAGTGCTAGAGGACTAGCGGGAGGAGGCGATACGCAGTATTTT. This codes for CSARGLAGGGDTQYF.

This chain connects TRBV19 to TRBJ1-5; no clear D gene. V dropped 7 bases and J dropped 0 bases, with 13 bases sitting between them. This CDR3 comprises 15 residues. CDR1 and CDR2 (germline): LNHDA, SQIVND (reference sequence). Written as DNA, the CDR3 is TGTGCCAGTAAAGATTCGGGATATAGCAATCAGCCCCAGCATTTT. This sequence encodes CASKDSGYSNQPQHF.

In this sample, this clonotype turned up many times. This chain uses TRBV28 with TRBJ1-1; D remains unclear. Germline V gene data show CDR1 as MDHEN and CDR2 as SYDVKM. CDR3 length: 13 amino acids. V gave up 5 bases and J gave up 0 bases, with 7 bases separating them. CDR3 sequence: CASSGLMNTEAFF. DNA of the CDR3: TGTGCCAGCAGTGGGTTAATGAACACTGAAGCTTTCTTT.

The chain couples TRBV5-1 to TRBJ1-3; D remains ambiguous. This CDR3 is 16 amino acids long. CDR1 is SGHRS and CDR2 is YFSETQ in the germline V gene. Trimming shortened V by 3 bases and J by 3 bases, and 16 bases separated the two germline ends. Here the CDR3 reads CASSCQTGSFGNTIYF. DNA of the CDR3: TGCGCCAGCAGCTGCCAGACCGGGAGCTTTGGAAACACCATATATTTT.

A few counts support this clonotype. This rearrangement joins TRBV6-5 to TRBJ1-2; maybe TRBD1 (5 bases). Germline CDR1 and CDR2: MNHEY and SVGAGI. The CDR3 sequence is 14 residues long. V was pared by 0 bases and J by 3 bases, with 8 bases between. DNA for the CDR3: TGTGCCAGCAGTTACTCGGGGACGGACTATGGCTACACCTTC. Its protein is CASSYSGTDYGYTF.

This clonotype was counted a few times. Compared with germline, one end of the junction differs, possibly owing to a read error. The chain has TRBV20-1 and TRBJ1-4, with TRBD1 as a possible D gene (5 bases). Germline V CDR1 and CDR2: DFQATT, SNEGSKA (reference sequence). The CDR3 length is 14 residues. CDR3 sequence: CSAGDSHRNEKLFF. DNA of the CDR3: TGCAGTGCTGGAGACAGCCATCGTAATGAAAAACTGTTTTTT.

This clonotype was detected only a few times. V gene TRBV3-1 combines with J gene TRBJ2-2; no clear D gene. Germline V gene data show CDR1 as LGHDT and CDR2 as YNNKEL (reference sequence). Deletions cut 1 base from V and 1 base from J, with 4 bases between. There are 14 residues in the CDR3. DNA for the CDR3: TGTGCCAGCAGCCAAGCAGTGAACACCGGGGAGCTGTTTTTT. This translates into CASSQAVNTGELFF.

This clonotype was seen a few times. This chain joins TRBV6-2 or TRBV6-3 and TRBJ2-1; 9 bases line up with TRBD1. CDR3 length: 15 residues. Germline values: CDR1 MNHEY, CDR2 SVGEGT. V shed 6 bases, J shed 10 bases, and the junction held 13 bases outside the gene matches. The CDR3 spells CASSDPNGGTGEQFF. CDR3 DNA: TGTGCCAGCAGCGACCCCAACGGGGGGACAGGGGAGCAGTTCTTC.